Listed here is a single TCR beta chain. The sample belongs to a study of blood T cell repertoires in COVID-19. Generated by immunoSEQ multiplex PCR, the TCRdb table keeps only in-frame clones and is missing some. Altogether approximately 50,000 clones are present, 90% being singletons, with the ten largest covering more than 3%. The germline CDR1 and CDR2 sequences are LNHDA and SQIVND (reference sequence). The CDR3 runs 15 residues. Trimming took 5 bases from V and 1 from J; bases not matched to a gene: 3. Sample: peripheral blood. The rearrangement joins TRBV19 to TRBJ2-2; TRBD1 agrees at 8 bases. The TCR comes from a human donor in a cohort sampled during active COVID-19. This CDR3 reads CASSGGQVNTGELFF. In nucleotides, the CDR3 is TGTGCCAGTAGTGGGGGACAGGTGAACACCGGGGAGCTGTTTTTT.